This T cell receptor beta chain was documented in a study of blood T cells in healthy people across ages. General observations from the study: A strong correlation was seen between TCR beta diversity and naive T cell percentage. Using unsorted PBMCs precluded a conclusive naive versus antigen-experienced comparison.

This clonotype came up a few times. Its antigen is undetermined. Each individual donor underwent a draw of approximately 10 milliliters of peripheral blood. Then a second PCR, running roughly 6 to 11 cycles, was carried out with a sample-barcoded 5' primer and a J-beta primer mix. Each CDR3 protein gets one entry after TCRdb re-called the 5' RACE reads with MiXCR. This table holds 1.5 million to 2 million distinct CDR3 sequences, around 40% found once. V lost 5 bases and J lost 4, with 14 bases in between. The CDR3 runs to 14 residues. The rearrangement links TRBV12-3 or TRBV12-4 to TRBJ1-2; perhaps TRBD1 as D (5 bases). The specimen sequenced was blood. This TCR came from a human donor in good health. For the CDR3, the DNA is TGTGCCAGCAGTGCCGGGACTGTTACCTATGGCTACACCTTC. Translated, it gives CASSAGTVTYGYTF.